The T cell receptor (beta chain) under discussion was sequenced for a study of post-analysis software for immune sequencing data. Overall study results and limits: Diversity measured as normalized Chao1 was significantly lower in multiple sclerosis patients than in controls. Compared with controls, patients had more of about 5 TRBV segments, including TRBV5-6, TRBV5-1 and TRBV20-1.

Sequencing libraries made from TCR beta cDNA carried unique molecular identifiers. Approximately 500,000 cDNA molecules were obtained from approximately 0.91 to 9.4 million T cells. Each CDR3 protein gets one entry after TCRdb re-called the PCR reads with MiXCR. The sample lists hundreds of thousands of distinct CDR3 sequences; 25% to 30% were seen once. Germline V lookup: CDR1 MNHEY, CDR2 SVGEGT. The CDR3 is made up of 13 amino acids. Trimming removed 5 bases from V and 8 bases from J; junction bases left unmatched: 8. This clonotype was detected a few times. Its cognate antigen is unknown. Sequencing was carried out using blood. This clonotype originated in a girl between 5 and 17 years old with multiple sclerosis. This chain uses TRBV6-2 or TRBV6-3 with TRBJ1-2; TRBD1 matches at 7 bases. This chain's CDR3 is CASSGTATMGYTF. CDR3 DNA: TGTGCCAGCAGTGGGACAGCTACTATGGGCTACACCTTC.